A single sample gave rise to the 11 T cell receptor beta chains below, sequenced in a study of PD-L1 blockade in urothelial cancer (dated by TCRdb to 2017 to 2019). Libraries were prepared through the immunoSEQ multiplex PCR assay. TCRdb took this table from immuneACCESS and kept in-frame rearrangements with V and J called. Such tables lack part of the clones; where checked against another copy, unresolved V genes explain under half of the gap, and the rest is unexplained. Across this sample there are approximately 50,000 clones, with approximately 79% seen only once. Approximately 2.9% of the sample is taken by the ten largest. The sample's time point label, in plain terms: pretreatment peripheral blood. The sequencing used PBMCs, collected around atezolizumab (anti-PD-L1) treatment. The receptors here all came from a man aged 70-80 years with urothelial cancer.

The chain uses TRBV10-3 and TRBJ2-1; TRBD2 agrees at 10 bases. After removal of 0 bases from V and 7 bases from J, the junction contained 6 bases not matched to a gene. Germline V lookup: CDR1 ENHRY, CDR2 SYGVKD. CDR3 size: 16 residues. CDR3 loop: CAISESSGRATNEQFF. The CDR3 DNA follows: TGTGCCATCAGTGAGTCGAGCGGGAGGGCCACGAATGAGCAGTTCTTC.

The DNA for the CDR3 is TGTGCCAGCAGCTTGGCTCCCTACAATGAGCAGTTCTTC. Its translation is CASSLAPYNEQFF. The rearrangement joins TRBV11-2 to TRBJ2-1; D is ambiguous. V was pared by 3 bases and J by 2 bases, with 5 bases between. This CDR3 contains 13 residues. Germline-derived CDR1 and CDR2 are SGHAT and FQNNGV. The entire variable domain, with the rest obtained from reference TRBV11-2 and TRBJ2-1, is as follows: EAGVAQSPRYKIIEKRQSVAFWCNPISGHATLYWYQQILGQGPKLLIQFQNNGVVDDSQLPKDRFSAERLKGVDSTLKIQPAKLEDSAVYLCASSLAPYNEQFFGPGTRLTVL.

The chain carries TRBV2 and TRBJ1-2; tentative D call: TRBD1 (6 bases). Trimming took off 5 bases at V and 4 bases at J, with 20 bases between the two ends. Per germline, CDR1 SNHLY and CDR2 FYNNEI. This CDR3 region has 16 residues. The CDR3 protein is CASSYFEGGQGYGYTF. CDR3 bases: TGTGCCAGCAGTTACTTTGAGGGGGGGCAGGGCTATGGCTACACCTTC.

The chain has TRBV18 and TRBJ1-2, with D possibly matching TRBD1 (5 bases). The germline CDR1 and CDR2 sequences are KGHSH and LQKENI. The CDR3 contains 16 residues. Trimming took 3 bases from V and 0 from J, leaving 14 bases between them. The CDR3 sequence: CASSPGLGKTNYGYTF. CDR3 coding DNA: TGTGCCAGCTCACCGGGACTGGGAAAGACTAACTATGGCTACACCTTC.

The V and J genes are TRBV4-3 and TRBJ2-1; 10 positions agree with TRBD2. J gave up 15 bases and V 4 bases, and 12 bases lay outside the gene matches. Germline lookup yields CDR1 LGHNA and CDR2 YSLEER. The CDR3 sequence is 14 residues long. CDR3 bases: TGCGCCAGCAGCCCCTCCAGCGGGAGGGGAGTAAGGTTCTTC. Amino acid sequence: CASSPSSGRGVRFF.

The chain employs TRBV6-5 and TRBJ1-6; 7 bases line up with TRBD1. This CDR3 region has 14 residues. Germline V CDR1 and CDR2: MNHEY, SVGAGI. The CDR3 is CATAGTENNSPLHF. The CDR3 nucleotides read TGTGCTACTGCCGGGACAGAGAATAATTCACCCCTCCACTTT.

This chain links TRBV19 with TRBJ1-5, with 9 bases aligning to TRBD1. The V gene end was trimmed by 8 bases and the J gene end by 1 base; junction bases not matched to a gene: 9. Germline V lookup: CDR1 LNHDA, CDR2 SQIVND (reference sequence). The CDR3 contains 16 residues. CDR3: CASHGTGMWSNQPQHF. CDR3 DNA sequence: TGTGCCAGTCACGGGACAGGGATGTGGAGCAATCAGCCCCAGCATTTT.

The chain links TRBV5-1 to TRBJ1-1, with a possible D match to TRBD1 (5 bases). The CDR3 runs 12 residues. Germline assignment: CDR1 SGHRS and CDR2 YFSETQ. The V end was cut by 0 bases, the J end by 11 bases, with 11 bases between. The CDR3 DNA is TGCGCCAGCAGCTTGGGGGCAGGGATTGCTTTCTTT. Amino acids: CASSLGAGIAFF.

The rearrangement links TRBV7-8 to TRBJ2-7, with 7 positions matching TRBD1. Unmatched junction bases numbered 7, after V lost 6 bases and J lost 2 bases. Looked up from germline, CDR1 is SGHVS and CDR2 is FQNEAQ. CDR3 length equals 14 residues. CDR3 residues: CASRPGTEAYEQYF. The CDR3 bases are TGTGCCAGCAGACCCGGGACAGAAGCCTACGAGCAGTACTTC.

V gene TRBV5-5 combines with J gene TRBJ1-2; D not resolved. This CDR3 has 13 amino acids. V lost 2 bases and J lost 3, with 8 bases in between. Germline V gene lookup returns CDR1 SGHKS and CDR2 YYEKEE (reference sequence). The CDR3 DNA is TGTGCCAGCAGCTTTGAACGGGACTATGGCTACACCTTC. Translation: CASSFERDYGYTF.

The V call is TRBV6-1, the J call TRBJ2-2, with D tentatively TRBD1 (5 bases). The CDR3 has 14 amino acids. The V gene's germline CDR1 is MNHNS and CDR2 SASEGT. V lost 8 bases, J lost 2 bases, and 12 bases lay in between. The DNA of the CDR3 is TGTGCCAGCGTCTCAGGGCCCAACACCGGGGAGCTGTTTTTT. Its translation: CASVSGPNTGELFF.